Listed below are T cell receptor beta chains from one sample, sequenced in a study of radiation and T cells in renal cell carcinoma. TCRdb's copy holds only in-frame clones and misses some; the assay was immunoSEQ multiplex PCR. The repertoire holds about 77,000 clones, with 83% as singletons. Sequencing was performed on blood, taken from a patient whose treatment included radiotherapy and nephrectomy. These receptors came from a woman aged 55-70 years with renal cell carcinoma. CDR3s include the opening cysteine and the closing phenylalanine or tryptophan. Fields, in order: V gene, clone size, D gene, J gene, CDR3 protein, CDR3 DNA. A D gene is named only where the DNA matches it firmly. A row's size may be missing; if present it is once, few, many or a size class.

>TRBV29-1|NA|NA|TRBJ1-4
CSVAGARGEKLFF
TGCAGCGTCGCAGGGGCCCGGGGGGAAAAACTGTTTTTT
>TRBV5-4|NA|NA|TRBJ2-3
CASSFHGPGDTQYF
TGTGCCAGCAGCTTTCACGGGCCCGGGGATACGCAGTATTTT
>TRBV28|NA|NA|TRBJ2-7
CASSPGTLTYEQYF
TGTGCCAGCAGCCCGGGGACTTTAACCTACGAGCAGTACTTC
>TRBV5-1|NA|TRBD2|TRBJ2-1
CASGLAGVRGQEQFF
TGCGCCAGCGGCCTAGCGGGGGTCCGGGGTCAAGAGCAGTTCTTC
>TRBV5-1|once|TRBD2|TRBJ2-2
CASSLDTSGGGELFF
TGCGCCAGCAGCTTGGATACTAGCGGTGGCGGGGAGCTGTTTTTT
>TRBV6-1|NA|NA|TRBJ2-3
CASSDPGVDTQYF
TGTGCCAGCAGTGACCCGGGGGTGGATACGCAGTATTTT
>TRBV2|NA|NA|TRBJ2-4
CASSEFIGQGENIQYF
TGTGCCAGCAGTGAATTCATTGGGCAGGGAGAAAACATTCAGTACTTC
>TRBV28|NA|TRBD1|TRBJ1-4
CASSFAGQGNEKLFF
TGTGCCAGCAGTTTTGCCGGACAGGGGAATGAAAAACTGTTTTTT
>TRBV5-1|NA|TRBD2|TRBJ2-3
CASSPGLATVTDTQYF
TGCGCCAGCAGCCCGGGACTAGCGACGGTCACAGATACGCAGTATTTT
>TRBV5-1|NA|NA|TRBJ1-2
CASSSTDNYGYTF
TGCGCCAGCAGTTCGACTGATAACTATGGCTACACCTTC
>TRBV29-1|NA|NA|TRBJ1-2
CSVDLWGTYGYTF
TGCAGCGTTGACTTATGGGGGACATATGGCTACACCTTC
>TRBV6-5|NA|NA|TRBJ2-1
CASSYANNEQFF
TGTGCCAGCAGTTACGCTAACAATGAGCAGTTCTTC
>TRBV19|NA|NA|TRBJ1-1
CASSILWGGRMNTEAFF
TGTGCCAGTAGTATCTTATGGGGGGGACGGATGAACACTGAAGCTTTCTTT
>TRBV9|NA|NA|TRBJ2-1
CASSVLDNEQFF
TGTGCCAGCAGCGTCCTGGACAATGAGCAGTTCTTC